This T cell receptor (beta chain) was captured in a study of OX40 agonist ivuxolimab in advanced cancers. On the study more broadly: Those enrolled were 82.7% male, with a mean age of about 66 years and ages from roughly 20 to 85.

Trimming removed 3 bases at V and 7 bases at J, with 10 bases between. The V gene's germline CDR1 is SEHNR and CDR2 FQNEAQ (reference sequence). The CDR3 consists of 13 residues. Sequencing was performed with immunoSEQ multiplex PCR; in TCRdb, only in-frame clones are kept and a portion is missing. The table has approximately 68,000 clones, roughly 90% seen once. The chain carries TRBV7-9 and TRBJ2-1, with D possibly called TRBD1 or TRBD2 (6 bases each). The TCR sequence derives from an adult with an advanced solid tumor such as melanoma, head and neck, liver or kidney cancer. Sequenced material: CD4+ or CD8+ T cells sorted from blood, taken in a trial of the OX40 agonist ivuxolimab. The CDR3 loop is CASSLEGHNEQFF. CDR3 in DNA: TGTGCCAGCAGCTTGGAGGGACATAATGAGCAGTTCTTC. The variable domain in full, with the rest retrieved from reference TRBV7-9 and TRBJ2-1, is DTGVSQNPRHKITKRGQNVTFRCDPISEHNRLYWYRQTLGQGPEFLTYFQNEAQLEKSRLLSDRFSAERPKGSFSTLEIQRTEQGDSAMYLCASSLEGHNEQFFGPGTRLTVL.